The next 25 T cell receptor beta chains were all read from a single sample in a study of molecular identifiers for immune sequencing clone quantification. TCRdb reanalysed the PCR reads using MiXCR and keeps one entry per CDR3 protein. Of about half a million distinct CDR3 sequences listed, about 20% are singletons. The sample was naive CD8+ T cells from blood, with Jurkat cell RNA spiked in. Regarding subset: FACS-sorted CD8+CD4-CCR7+CD45RA+ naive T cells. These receptors all come from a human donor in good health. Some libraries in this study had Jurkat cell RNA spiked in.

The V gene is TRBV3-1, the J gene TRBJ1-2; 9 bases match TRBD1. V trimming: 6 bases; J trimming: 7 bases; junction bases outside the gene matches: 12. Germline assignment: CDR1 LGHDT and CDR2 YNNKEL (reference sequence). The CDR3 loop spans 15 amino acids. CDR3 DNA: TGTGCCAGCAGTCCCGGACAGGGGTCAATTCGTGGCTACACCTTC. Protein: CASSPGQGSIRGYTF.

Ten or more counts support this clonotype. V gene TRBV30 combines with J gene TRBJ2-7; D gene ambiguous. CDR1 is GTSNPN, CDR2 SVGIG, per germline (reference sequence). The CDR3 is 16 amino acids. Trimming pared 1 base from V and 3 bases from J, leaving 19 bases between. CDR3 coding DNA: TGTGCCTGGAGTGCCGGTTTGTTAAGCGCGTACTACGAGCAGTACTTC. As protein: CAWSAGLLSAYYEQYF.

The table lists this clonotype with a few counts. The J gene is TRBJ2-7, the V gene TRBV4-3; D is ambiguous. Per the germline V gene, CDR1 is LGHNA and CDR2 is YSLEER. Trimming took 0 bases from V and 2 from J, leaving 14 bases between them. The CDR3 sequence is 16 residues long. CDR3 region: CASSQDRFGRAYEQYF. Written as DNA, the CDR3 is TGCGCCAGCAGCCAAGATCGGTTCGGACGGGCCTACGAGCAGTACTTC.

This clonotype was picked up many times. The gene calls are TRBV7-9 and TRBJ1-5, with a weak D call TRBD1 (5 bases). Germline lookup yields CDR1 SEHNR and CDR2 FQNEAQ (reference sequence). The CDR3 extends over 14 amino acids. V was pared by 1 base and J by 5 bases, with 9 bases between. The CDR3 sequence is CASSLETDYQPQHF. The CDR3, as DNA: TGTGCCAGCAGCTTAGAGACAGATTATCAGCCCCAGCATTTT.

On this clonotype: It may be a read error: a sequence one base away is much more abundant. The V call is TRBV9, the J call TRBJ1-1; weak D call: TRBD1 (5 bases). The CDR3 is 12 amino acids. Germline values: CDR1 SGDLS, CDR2 YYNGEE. CDR3 in DNA: TGTGCCAGCGGGGGAACACGGGCGGAAGCTCTCTTT. Amino acids: CASGGTRAEALF.

This clonotype was detected a few times. The J gene is TRBJ2-2, the V gene TRBV5-1, with 10 bases fitting TRBD1. From germline, CDR1 is SGHRS and CDR2 YFSETQ. The CDR3 loop spans 16 amino acids. V shed 0 bases and J 5 bases; nucleotides not matched to a gene: 4. The CDR3: CASSLGRQGATGELFF. CDR3 sequence (DNA): TGCGCCAGCAGCTTGGGTAGACAGGGGGCGACCGGGGAGCTGTTTTTT.

To note about this clonotype: Given a much more abundant clone one base away, this may be a read error. The V and J genes are TRBV28 and TRBJ2-3, with D unresolved. V lost 3 bases and J lost 2, with 12 bases in between. This CDR3 spans 15 amino acids. The germline V gene encodes CDR1 MDHEN and CDR2 SYDVKM. The CDR3 sequence is CASSFTDDYTDTQYF. For the CDR3, the DNA is TGTGCCAGCAGTTTCACAGACGATTACACAGATACGCAGTATTTT.

The rearrangement uses TRBV28 and TRBJ2-5, with 9 nucleotides matching TRBD1. Germline loops: CDR1 MDHEN, CDR2 SYDVKM. J gave up 7 bases and V 8 bases, and 8 bases lay outside the gene matches. The CDR3 totals 13 residues. The CDR3 region is CASGLQGARTQYF. The CDR3 DNA follows: TGTGCCAGCGGGCTACAGGGGGCAAGGACCCAGTACTTC.

The rearrangement uses TRBV2 and TRBJ2-7, with D unclear. The V end was cut by 8 bases, the J end by 7 bases, with 18 bases between. The V gene's germline CDR1 is SNHLY and CDR2 FYNNEI. The CDR3 is 13 residues long. CDR3 protein: CASHGRMAREQYF. CDR3 nucleotide sequence: TGTGCCAGCCACGGACGGATGGCTAGGGAGCAGTACTTC.

This clonotype was detected many times. The gene calls are TRBV6-2 or TRBV6-3 and TRBJ1-1; no reliable D call. Trimming left V 2 bases short and J 4 bases short, with 2 bases between. The germline V gene has CDR1 MNHEY and CDR2 SVGEGT. This CDR3 contains 11 residues. CDR3 sequence reads: CASSYPTEAFF. The CDR3 DNA reads as TGTGCCAGCAGTTACCCCACTGAAGCTTTCTTT.

In its sample, this clonotype was seen a few times. This chain connects TRBV5-8 to TRBJ1-5; 8 bases map to TRBD1. The CDR3 runs 15 residues. The germline CDR1 and CDR2 sequences are SGHTS and YDEGEE. Trimming at V came to 4 bases and at J to 0 bases, leaving 3 bases not matched to a gene. The CDR3 nucleotides are TGTGCCAGCAGCCGGACAGGGAATAGCAATCAGCCCCAGCATTTT. Its protein is CASSRTGNSNQPQHF. Filled out from reference TRBV5-8 and TRBJ1-5, the complete variable domain reads EAGVTQSPTHLIKTRGQQATLRCSPISGHTSVYWYQQALGLGLQFLLWYDEGEERNRGNFPPRFSGRQFPNYSSELNVNALELEDSALYLCASSRTGNSNQPQHFGDGTRLSIL.

This clonotype was recorded many times. The chain recombines TRBV6-5 with TRBJ2-7; 7 bases match TRBD1. CDR1 and CDR2 (germline): MNHEY, SVGAGI. V shed 6 bases and J 7 bases; nucleotides not matched to a gene: 12. This CDR3 region has 14 residues. The CDR3 DNA reads TGTGCCAGCAGCCGCCTGGACAGGCTAGTAGAGCAGTACTTC. This gives the protein CASSRLDRLVEQYF.

This clonotype has only a few counts. The chain couples TRBV19 to TRBJ1-2, with D perhaps TRBD1 (6 bases). Germline V gene data show CDR1 as LNHDA and CDR2 as SQIVND (reference sequence). V gave up 9 bases and J gave up 7 bases, with 18 bases separating them. The length of the CDR3 is 13 residues. CDR3 residues: CASQGHPWRGYTF. In nucleotides, the CDR3 is TGTGCCAGCCAGGGACACCCATGGCGTGGCTACACCTTC.

Only a few counts were recorded for this clonotype. The chain joins TRBV29-1 to TRBJ1-2; D possibly corresponds to TRBD1 (5 bases). V dropped 6 bases and J dropped 4 bases, with 18 bases sitting between them. Germline CDR1 is SQVTM and CDR2 is ANQGSEA. CDR3 length: 14 amino acids. The CDR3 reads CSVWIGGVSYGYTF. DNA for the CDR3: TGCAGCGTCTGGATTGGGGGGGTGAGCTATGGCTACACCTTC. Drawing the rest from reference TRBV29-1 and TRBJ1-2, the complete variable domain is SAVISQKPSRDICQRGTSLTIQCQVDSQVTMMFWYRQQPGQSLTLIATANQGSEATYESGFVIDKFPISRPNLTFSTLTVSNMSPEDSSIYLCSVWIGGVSYGYTFGSGTRLTVV.

The table lists this clonotype with a few counts. This chain uses TRBV19 with TRBJ2-7, with D possibly being TRBD2 (6 bases). CDR1 is LNHDA, CDR2 SQIVND, per germline (reference sequence). The CDR3 length is 14 residues. The V end lost 5 bases, the J end lost 3 bases, and 14 bases lay between the germline ends. For the CDR3, the DNA is TGTGCCAGTAGTCCAACTAGCTCACTCTACGAGCAGTACTTC. Encoded protein: CASSPTSSLYEQYF.

This clonotype was observed a few times. The rearrangement joins TRBV2 to TRBJ2-3; D is possibly TRBD2 (7 bases). CDR3 size: 19 residues. Trimming pared 8 bases from V and 4 bases from J, leaving 31 bases between. Germline V lookup: CDR1 SNHLY, CDR2 FYNNEI. CDR3 sequence: CASSGGRGSGEVVADTQYF. The CDR3 DNA reads TGTGCCAGCTCCGGGGGCCGGGGGAGCGGGGAAGTAGTAGCAGATACGCAGTATTTT. The full variable domain, with the rest looked up from reference TRBV2 and TRBJ2-3, is EPEVTQTPSHQVTQMGQEVILRCVPISNHLYFYWYRQILGQKVEFLVSFYNNEISEKSEIFDDQFSVERPDGSNFTLKIRSTKLEDSAMYFCASSGGRGSGEVVADTQYFGPGTRLTVL.

There are many counts of this clonotype. The gene calls are TRBV10-3 and TRBJ2-7; D uncertain. CDR3 length: 13 amino acids. Germline V gene data show CDR1 as ENHRY and CDR2 as SYGVKD. V lost 2 bases and J 0 bases, leaving 5 bases between the germline ends. This CDR3 reads CAISEVPSYEQYF. The CDR3 nucleotides read TGTGCCATCAGTGAGGTCCCCTCCTACGAGCAGTACTTC.

Remarks on this clonotype: A much larger clonotype is one base distant, so this may be a read error. The rearrangement joins TRBV30 to TRBJ1-1; D remains unclear. The CDR3 spans 12 residues. Trimming left V 5 bases short and J 3 bases short, with 10 bases between. Per germline, CDR1 GTSNPN and CDR2 SVGIG (reference sequence). The CDR3 sequence: CAWGPVDTEAFF. CDR3 DNA sequence: TGTGCCTGGGGCCCGGTGGACACTGAAGCTTTCTTT.

The chain employs TRBV19 and TRBJ1-3; maybe TRBD1 (5 bases). From germline, CDR1 is LNHDA and CDR2 SQIVND (reference sequence). CDR3 size: 15 residues. Trimming took 3 bases from V and 2 from J, leaving 11 bases between them. The CDR3: CASSIGDGTGNTIYF. The CDR3 DNA reads TGTGCCAGTAGTATCGGGGACGGTACTGGAAACACCATATATTTT.

This clonotype was observed many times. V usage is TRBV4-3 and J usage is TRBJ1-3; no firm D call. Germline CDR1 is LGHNA and CDR2 is YSLEER. The ends were cut back, 0 bases at V and 3 bases at J, with 12 bases in the middle. This CDR3 region has 16 residues. This chain's CDR3 is CASSQDTRAFGNTIYF. In nucleotides, the CDR3 is TGCGCCAGCAGCCAAGATACCCGGGCTTTTGGAAACACCATATATTTT.

Ten or more counts support this clonotype. The chain combines TRBV4-3 with TRBJ2-1; 11 bases line up with TRBD2. V lost 1 base and J lost 4; bases outside the gene matches: 3. Germline CDR1 reads LGHNA; CDR2 reads YSLEER. This CDR3 comprises 16 residues. DNA of the CDR3: TGCGCCAGCAGCCAAGGTCCTAGCGGGGGGTACAATGAGCAGTTCTTC. Amino acid sequence: CASSQGPSGGYNEQFF.

This sequence joins TRBV27 and TRBJ2-1; 16 bases fit TRBD2. This CDR3 spans 18 amino acids. V trimming: 4 bases; J trimming: 4 bases; junction bases outside the gene matches: 7. Germline CDR1 is MNHEY and CDR2 is SMNVEV (reference sequence). The CDR3 DNA reads as TGTGCCAGCAGTTCAGGGACTAGCGGGAGGGCCGGGTACAATGAGCAGTTCTTC. Translation: CASSSGTSGRAGYNEQFF.

This clonotype has only a few counts. The chain couples TRBV11-2 to TRBJ2-7, with TRBD2 matching 9 bases. This CDR3 has 15 amino acids. The germline V gene has CDR1 SGHAT and CDR2 FQNNGV. Germline trimming cut 5 bases from V and 6 bases from J; bases unmatched to any gene: 11. CDR3 coding DNA: TGTGCCAGCAGCGGACAGCGGGGGGCTTTTGGCGAGCAGTACTTC. Amino acids: CASSGQRGAFGEQYF.

Worth noting for this clonotype: A much larger clone lies a single base off, so this may be a read error. The J gene is TRBJ2-3, the V gene TRBV20-1; 8 bases are shared with TRBD2. This CDR3 is 18 amino acids long. J lost 0 bases, V lost 0 bases, and 11 bases had no gene match. Germline CDR1 DFQATT, CDR2 SNEGSKA (reference sequence). CDR3 nucleotide sequence: TGCAGTGCTAGAGATCGCGGGGGGAGGCCAACGAGCACAGATACGCAGTATTTT. This sequence encodes CSARDRGGRPTSTDTQYF.

This clonotype was detected many times. J is TRBJ1-2 and V is TRBV28; D possibly corresponds to TRBD1 (6 bases). The CDR3 is 13 residues long. The germline CDR1 and CDR2 sequences are MDHEN and SYDVKM. The V end lost 3 bases, the J end lost 10 bases, and 15 bases lay between the germline ends. The CDR3 nucleotides read TGTGCCAGCAGTTTTCAGGGGAACTACGACTACACCTTC. It encodes CASSFQGNYDYTF.